The clone carrying this TCR beta chain turned up a few times. The target antigen is unknown. These data belong to a study of OX40 agonist ivuxolimab in advanced cancers. Study context: Earlier anti-PD-1, anti-PD-L1 or anti-CTLA-4 therapy was permitted; over 35% had received some.

Study-level results: Researchers report that CD8+ T cells had, on average, more expanded clones than CD4+.

The table came from immunoSEQ multiplex PCR; TCRdb's copy has only in-frame clones and leaves some out. This table holds over 50,000 clones, around 89% found once. Trimming stripped 7 bases from V and 4 bases from J, with 19 bases between. The CDR3 covers 15 residues. Germline V CDR1 and CDR2: LNHDA, SQIVND (reference sequence). The TCR originated in an adult with an advanced solid tumor such as melanoma, head and neck, liver or kidney cancer. The source material was CD4+ or CD8+ T cells sorted from blood, sampled in a trial of the OX40 agonist ivuxolimab. The chain links TRBV19 to TRBJ1-1; a weak D match, TRBD1 (6 bases). The CDR3 sequence is CASTITHRVSTEAFF. The DNA of the CDR3 is TGTGCCAGTACCATTACCCACAGGGTATCCACTGAAGCTTTCTTT.